This T cell receptor beta chain emerged from a study of cytotoxic CD8 clonotypes in ibrutinib-treated CLL. In the study overall: Partial response was seen in approximately 24 patients and complete response in 2; after median around 5.5 years, about 14 stayed remitted, around 12 progressed. Overall study results and limits: Baseline levels were approached again at progression, after clonality had risen at ibrutinib response.

With cryopreserved PBMCs as the source, 1.5 to 2.5 micrograms of genomic DNA went to TCR beta libraries. Repertoires were generated with immunoSEQ multiplex PCR, while TCRdb's copy carries only in-frame clones and drops some. The table includes tens of thousands of clones, roughly 58% detected once. Points on this clone: Its antigen is as yet unknown.

The V and J ends lost 5 bases and 1 base, in that order; junction bases with no gene match: 4. There are 15 residues in the CDR3. Germline CDR1 and CDR2: MNHNS and SASEGT. The sequenced sample was PBMCs, obtained at disease progression, from a patient treated with ibrutinib. The clonotype comes from a human donor with chronic lymphocytic leukemia. The chain uses TRBV6-1 and TRBJ1-5, with TRBD1 matching over 8 bases. The CDR3 nucleotides read TGTGCCAGCAGTACCGGACAGGGAAGCAATCAGCCCCAGCATTTT. This encodes CASSTGQGSNQPQHF.